This is a list of T cell receptor beta chains from one sample in a study of TIL therapy for anti-PD-1-resistant metastatic lung cancer. Profiling relied on immunoSEQ multiplex PCR, and the TCRdb table lists in-frame clones only, not all of them. The table includes about 15,000 clones, roughly 83% detected once. The material was blood, obtained at baseline. The origin of the receptors is a person between 30 and 80 years old with non-small cell lung cancer. CDR3s include the opening cysteine and the closing phenylalanine or tryptophan. Fields, in order: D gene, clone size, J gene, V gene, CDR3 DNA, CDR3 protein. D genes are given only for firm matches. Expanded clones are given a class, and other clones once, few, many or no size at all.

NA | once | TRBJ1-6 | TRBV29-1 | TGCAGCGTTGAAATAGGAGTTAATTCACCCCTCCACTTT | CSVEIGVNSPLHF
NA | NA | TRBJ1-5 | TRBV28 | TGTGCCAGTACTACAGGGTTTCAGCCCCAGCATTTT | CASTTGFQPQHF
NA | few | TRBJ1-5 | TRBV5-1 | TGCGCCAGCAGCTTGGTGGGGGGATACAATCAGCCCCAGCATTTT | CASSLVGGYNQPQHF
TRBD1 | once | TRBJ1-2 | TRBV6-5 | TGTGCCAGCAGTTACGATACAGGGGGCAACTATGGCTACACCTTC | CASSYDTGGNYGYTF
NA | NA | TRBJ1-2 | TRBV6-1 | TGTGCCAGCAGCGTGGGACGCCAGGGGGGCTACACCTTC | CASSVGRQGGYTF
NA | NA | TRBJ1-2 | TRBV28 | TGTGCCAGCAGGGGTCCAATCAACTATGGCTACACCTTC | CASRGPINYGYTF
NA | NA | TRBJ1-2 | TRBV6-6 | TGTGCCAGCATCAAGGGGGGCGGGGGTCGGTATGGCTACACCTTC | CASIKGGGGRYGYTF
NA | NA | TRBJ2-2 | TRBV5-5 | TGTGCCAGCAGCTGGCCCGGCGGTGCGAACACCGGGGAGCTGTTTTTT | CASSWPGGANTGELFF
NA | NA | TRBJ2-7 | TRBV9 | TGTGCCAGCAGCGTAGCTCCAGGGAGCTCCTACGAGCAGTACTTC | CASSVAPGSSYEQYF
TRBD2 | NA | TRBJ2-1 | TRBV4-2 | TGTGCCAGCAGCCAACAAGTTGGGACTAGCGGCAACAATGAGCAGTTCTTC | CASSQQVGTSGNNEQFF
NA | NA | TRBJ2-5 | TRBV28 | TGTGCCAGCAGGCTTGCGGGTAGGGCGGGGGAGACCCAGTACTTC | CASRLAGRAGETQYF
NA | NA | TRBJ2-5 | TRBV28 | TGTGCCAGCAGCCTGGGGACTGCAGAGACCCAGTACTTC | CASSLGTAETQYF
NA | NA | TRBJ1-2 | TRBV7-8 | TGTGCCAGCAGCTTAGAGCCGGGCCCGAGGGCCTATGGCTACACCTTC | CASSLEPGPRAYGYTF
TRBD2 | NA | TRBJ2-1 | TRBV7-3 | TGTGCCAGCAGGGACGGGACTAGCGGGAGATGGGAGCAGTTCTTC | CASRDGTSGRWEQFF
TRBD1 | NA | TRBJ1-1 | TRBV27 | TGTGCCAGCAGTCGTTTTACAGGGGCCACTGAAGCTTTCTTT | CASSRFTGATEAFF
NA | NA | TRBJ1-1 | TRBV27 | TGTGCCAGCAGTTTACAGGGAGGCAGGGTCGGCACTGAAGCTTTCTTT | CASSLQGGRVGTEAFF
TRBD1 | NA | TRBJ2-2 | TRBV2 | TGTGCCAGCAGACGGACAGGGGCCAACACCGGGGAGCTGTTTTTT | CASRRTGANTGELFF
NA | NA | TRBJ2-5 | TRBV5-6 | TGTGCCAGCAGCTTGGCATGGGGTACAGGCCAAGAGACCCAGTACTTC | CASSLAWGTGQETQYF
NA | NA | TRBJ2-1 | TRBV15 | TGTGCCACCAGCAGACCCGGTGAGCAGTTCTTC | CATSRPGEQFF
NA | NA | TRBJ2-3 | TRBV11-2 | TGTGCCAGCAGCCGCCGAGGGCGGGACCCCACAGATACGCAGTATTTT | CASSRRGRDPTDTQYF
NA | NA | TRBJ2-6 | TRBV10-3 | TGTGCCATCAGGGACAGCTCTGGGGCCAACGTCCTGACTTTC | CAIRDSSGANVLTF
NA | NA | TRBJ2-2 | TRBV4-2 | TGTGCCAGCACCAACAGACTAAGGAACACCGGGGAGCTGTTTTTT | CASTNRLRNTGELFF
NA | NA | TRBJ1-2 | TRBV7-2 | TGTGCCAGCAGCCCGGGCGGGGAAGCTTCTAACTATGGCTACACCTTC | CASSPGGEASNYGYTF
NA | NA | TRBJ2-2 | TRBV11-1 | TGTGCCAGCAGGCCCTCACGGGCCATCACCGGGGAGCTGTTTTTT | CASRPSRAITGELFF
NA | NA | TRBJ2-3 | TRBV2 | TGTGCCAGCAGTGCCCCCGCGGGTTTATTCACAGATACGCAGTATTTT | CASSAPAGLFTDTQYF
NA | few | TRBJ1-2 | TRBV6-5 | TGTGCCAGCAGTTACTCGAGAAAGGCGGCTGGCTACACCTTC | CASSYSRKAAGYTF
NA | NA | TRBJ2-4 | TRBV5-4 | TGTGCCAGCAGCTTCGGGGCTTTTGACCAGTACTTC | CASSFGAFDQYF
NA | NA | TRBJ2-5 | TRBV12-5 | TGTGCTAGTGGTTTGGTAAAGGTTAGCGCCGAGACCCAGTACTTC | CASGLVKVSAETQYF
NA | NA | TRBJ1-3 | TRBV5-6 | TGTGCCAGCAGCTTGGTAGGGACAAGGAACACCATATATTTT | CASSLVGTRNTIYF
NA | NA | TRBJ2-4 | TRBV5-4 | TGTGCCAGCAGCTTGGCAGGGCGTCACATTCAGTACTTC | CASSLAGRHIQYF
TRBD2 | NA | TRBJ2-5 | TRBV30 | TGTGCCTGGAATGCCCGACTCGGGGGGGAGACCCAGTACTTC | CAWNARLGGETQYF
NA | NA | TRBJ2-7 | TRBV29-1 | TGCAGCGCCGCTCTCCTTGGAGGTGGTGATTACTTC | CSAALLGGGDYF
TRBD1 | NA | TRBJ1-5 | TRBV10-1 | TGCGCCAGCAGTGAGATTGGACAGGGGACCCTGGGCCCCAATCAGCCCCAGCATTTT | CASSEIGQGTLGPNQPQHF
TRBD1 | NA | TRBJ2-2 | TRBV5-1 | TGCGCCAGCAGCCGCGGACAGGGGGGAACAAACGGGGAGCTGTTTTTT | CASSRGQGGTNGELFF
TRBD2 | NA | TRBJ2-1 | TRBV13 | TGTGCCAGCAGCTCAAGGGCCCGGGGGGGCGGTGTCAATGAGCAGTTCTTC | CASSSRARGGGVNEQFF
NA | once | TRBJ2-3 | TRBV10-3 | TGTGCCATCAGTGAGGTCCCGACGAAAAGCACAGATACGCAGTATTTT | CAISEVPTKSTDTQYF
NA | NA | TRBJ2-1 | TRBV7-3 | TGTGCCAGCAGCCCGACTCGCTTGAGCTCCTACAATGAGCAGTTCTTC | CASSPTRLSSYNEQFF
NA | NA | TRBJ2-5 | TRBV12-5 | TGTGCTAGTGGTTTGGCCGTAAGCGACCCCCAGTACTTC | CASGLAVSDPQYF
NA | NA | TRBJ1-2 | TRBV19 | TGTGCCAGTAGTATGGGACACAACAATATCTATGGCTACACCTTC | CASSMGHNNIYGYTF
TRBD2 | NA | TRBJ2-3 | TRBV4-3 | TGCGCCAGCAGCCAAGGCCTAGCGGGGGGGCAGTATTTT | CASSQGLAGGQYF
NA | NA | TRBJ1-1 | TRBV19 | TGTGCCAGTACCACAGGCACGGCGGGGTCCACTGAAGCTTTCTTT | CASTTGTAGSTEAFF
NA | once | TRBJ1-1 | TRBV30 | TGTGCCTGGAGAACCCCTCCGGTGACTGAAGCTTTCTTT | CAWRTPPVTEAFF
NA | NA | TRBJ2-5 | TRBV10-3 | TGTGCCATCATCTTGGGGCCTCTAATCTATCAAGAGACCCAGTACTTC | CAIILGPLIYQETQYF
NA | NA | TRBJ2-5 | TRBV7-9 | TGTGCCAGCAGCCCCCCCGGAGAGACCCAGTACTTC | CASSPPGETQYF
NA | NA | TRBJ2-5 | TRBV7-2 | TGTGCCAGCAGCTCACAGACCGGGGAGCAGTACTTC | CASSSQTGEQYF
TRBD1 | NA | TRBJ1-1 | TRBV6-5 | TGTGCCAGCAGAGGGACAGCGTCTGAAGCTTTCTTT | CASRGTASEAFF
TRBD2 | NA | TRBJ2-5 | TRBV7-7 | TGTGCCAGCAGCTTATACGGGGGGGCCGGAGAGACCCAGTACTTC | CASSLYGGAGETQYF
NA | NA | TRBJ2-1 | TRBV6-1 | TGTGCCAGCAAGCCCCCTGGAGGCAATGAGCAGTTCTTC | CASKPPGGNEQFF
TRBD2 | NA | TRBJ2-2 | TRBV2 | TGTGCCAGCGGGGCACTAGCGGGGGCCGGGGAGCTGTTTTTT | CASGALAGAGELFF
NA | NA | TRBJ1-5 | TRBV15 | TGTGCCACCAGTGAGGGCCCAACGAGTGTCGGCAATCAGCCCCAGCATTTT | CATSEGPTSVGNQPQHF
TRBD2 | NA | TRBJ2-3 | TRBV7-2 | TGTGCCAGCAGCCCCCCGGGACTAGCGGGAGTAGATACGCAGTATTTT | CASSPPGLAGVDTQYF
NA | NA | TRBJ1-1 | TRBV25-1 | TGTGCCAGCATACGAACGGGGCAGTATGTGGCTTTCTTT | CASIRTGQYVAFF